The next 25 T cell receptor beta chains were all read from a single sample in a study of blood T cell repertoires in COVID-19. TCRdb's table, derived via immunoSEQ multiplex PCR, lists solely in-frame clones and lacks some. The table shows under 50,000 clones, with about nine tenths occurring only once. The specimen was peripheral blood. All receptors derive from a human donor in a cohort sampled during active COVID-19.

CDR3 DNA sequence: TGTGCCTGGAGTGTACAAGTGAACACTGAAGCTTTCTTT. Translation gives CAWSVQVNTEAFF. The V gene is TRBV30, the J gene TRBJ1-1; D gene ambiguous. CDR3 length equals 13 residues. V gave up 0 bases and J gave up 0 bases, with 5 bases separating them. The germline CDR1 and CDR2 sequences are GTSNPN and SVGIG (reference sequence).

This chain joins TRBV5-1 and TRBJ2-5; 8 bases fit TRBD1. This CDR3 has 16 residues. V was clipped by 5 bases and J by 2 bases; unmatched bases: 11. Germline V gene lookup returns CDR1 SGHRS and CDR2 YFSETQ. CDR3 DNA sequence: TGCGCCAGCAGGCTCACCCGGGACAGGTATCAAGAGACCCAGTACTTC. It encodes CASRLTRDRYQETQYF.

The gene calls are TRBV30 and TRBJ2-2, with TRBD2 matching 12 bases. From germline, CDR1 is GTSNPN and CDR2 SVGIG (reference sequence). V lost 3 bases to trimming and J lost 6 bases; unmatched junction nucleotides: 8. The CDR3 is 16 residues long. The CDR3, as DNA: TGTGCCTGGAGGGGGCCTGGGACTAGCGGGTCCGGGGAGCTGTTTTTT. Residues: CAWRGPGTSGSGELFF.

J is TRBJ1-1 and V is TRBV4-1; D remains unclear. CDR1 and CDR2 from the germline V gene are MGHRA and YSYEKL. V lost 6 bases, J lost 4 bases, and 12 bases lay in between. CDR3 length: 13 residues. The CDR3 DNA is TGCGCCAGCAGAGGAGAGGGAGGCACTGAAGCTTTCTTT. This translates into CASRGEGGTEAFF.

The J gene is TRBJ2-1, the V gene TRBV4-3, with TRBD2 matching 14 bases. Germline V CDR1 and CDR2: LGHNA, YSLEER. V dropped 4 bases and J dropped 4; count of bases not matched to a gene: 6. This CDR3 has 17 residues. This CDR3 is CASSRLAGGPPYNEQFF. The CDR3 DNA reads as TGCGCCAGCAGCCGACTAGCGGGAGGGCCTCCATACAATGAGCAGTTCTTC.

CDR3 nucleotide sequence: TGCGCCAGCAGCGCGCCGGGACAGGGCCGATCCTACGAGCAGTACTTC. Its protein is CASSAPGQGRSYEQYF. The chain joins TRBV5-1 to TRBJ2-7; 9 bases match TRBD1. The CDR3 totals 16 residues. The V gene's germline CDR1 is SGHRS and CDR2 YFSETQ. V dropped 4 bases and J dropped 1; count of bases not matched to a gene: 9.

In its sample, this clone was seen once. The chain combines TRBV4-1 with TRBJ2-7; 8 nucleotides agree with TRBD1. In germline, CDR1 is MGHRA, CDR2 YSYEKL. The ends lost 7 bases at V and 3 bases at J; junction bases unmatched: 8. The CDR3 spans 14 residues. The CDR3 is CASTLRTGNYEQYF. As DNA, the CDR3 is TGCGCCAGCACCCTCCGGACAGGGAACTACGAGCAGTACTTC.

The V and J genes are TRBV10-1 and TRBJ2-1, with TRBD2 matching 12 bases. V was pared by 5 bases and J by 4 bases, with 3 bases of the junction left unmatched. The CDR3 is 15 residues long. Per the germline V gene, CDR1 is WNHNN and CDR2 is SYGVQD (reference sequence). The CDR3 sequence: CASSPLAGGYNEQFF. The CDR3, as DNA: TGCGCCAGCAGTCCACTAGCGGGGGGATACAATGAGCAGTTCTTC.

The chain recombines TRBV6-4 with TRBJ2-1; 9 nucleotides agree with TRBD2. Germline V gene lookup returns CDR1 MRHNA and CDR2 SNTAGT. The CDR3 runs 16 residues. J lost 8 bases, V lost 3 bases, and 11 bases had no gene match. Here the CDR3 reads CASSEGGGGGWHEQFF. The CDR3 region has the DNA TGTGCCAGCAGTGAAGGCGGGGGGGGAGGTTGGCATGAGCAGTTCTTC.

V usage is TRBV10-3 and J usage is TRBJ2-7, with 8 bases matching TRBD1. Germline values: CDR1 ENHRY, CDR2 SYGVKD. J was trimmed by 3 bases and V by 4 bases; bases with no gene match: 8. The length of the CDR3 is 15 residues. CDR3 DNA: TGTGCCATCAGTGTAGGACAGGGATCGGGCTACGAGCAGTACTTC. This codes for CAISVGQGSGYEQYF.

The chain uses TRBV2 and TRBJ2-6, with 7 bases that match TRBD2. Germline lookup yields CDR1 SNHLY and CDR2 FYNNEI. V dropped 5 bases and J dropped 1; count of bases not matched to a gene: 2. This CDR3 contains 15 residues. Written as DNA, the CDR3 is TGTGCCAGCAGTCTCGGGGGGTCTGGGGCCAACGTCCTGACTTTC. It codes for CASSLGGSGANVLTF.

The chain joins TRBV7-6 to TRBJ2-5; TRBD2 aligns across 8 bases. V was clipped by 1 base and J by 10 bases; unmatched bases: 11. The CDR3 is 15 residues long. Germline assignment: CDR1 SGHVS and CDR2 FNYEAQ. CDR3 in amino acids: CASSLGPGRSGVQYF. The CDR3 DNA sequence: TGTGCCAGCAGCTTAGGACCGGGGCGTAGCGGGGTCCAGTACTTC.

This chain links TRBV28 with TRBJ1-5, with D possibly being TRBD1 (5 bases). The germline V and J ends were trimmed by 6 bases and 5 bases, with 14 bases remaining between them. This CDR3 region has 14 residues. The germline gives CDR1 MDHEN, CDR2 SYDVKM. DNA for the CDR3: TGTGCCAGCAGGAGTACGGGGGACTATCAGCCCCAGCATTTT. It is translated as CASRSTGDYQPQHF.

CDR3 nucleotides: TGTGCCAGCACTATCAGAGGGCTCCGGGAGGGTGAAGAGACCCAGTACTTC. The encoded protein is CASTIRGLREGEETQYF. The chain employs TRBV28 and TRBJ2-5; 8 nucleotides align to TRBD2. This CDR3 is 17 amino acids long. The germline V gene encodes CDR1 MDHEN and CDR2 SYDVKM. The V segment lost 7 bases and the J segment 3 bases; nucleotides outside the gene matches: 16.

The rearrangement joins TRBV5-1 to TRBJ2-2, with 7 bases that match TRBD2. The junction had 3 bases not matched to a gene; V was cut back by 4 bases and J by 0 bases. The germline V gene has CDR1 SGHRS and CDR2 YFSETQ. The CDR3 is 15 amino acids. The CDR3 is CASSPGLPNTGELFF. In nucleotides, the CDR3 is TGCGCCAGCAGCCCGGGACTACCGAACACCGGGGAGCTGTTTTTT.

The chain combines TRBV7-9 with TRBJ2-7; possibly TRBD2 for D (6 bases). V was pared by 4 bases and J by 1 base, with 11 bases between. This CDR3 has 14 residues. CDR1 SEHNR and CDR2 FQNEAQ come from the germline V gene (reference sequence). CDR3 amino acids: CASSSDAGSYEQYF. The CDR3 coding sequence is TGTGCCAGCAGCTCCGACGCGGGATCCTACGAGCAGTACTTC.

A note on this clone: At one of its ends the junction is not consistent with the germline gene, which may arise from a read error. V gene TRBV4-1 combines with J gene TRBJ2-3; the match to TRBD2 covers 7 bases. CDR1 and CDR2 from the germline V gene are MGHRA and YSYEKL. CDR3 length: 16 residues. The CDR3: CVSTQRLAVRTDTQYF. CDR3 coding DNA: TGCGTCAGCACCCAACGACTAGCTGTTCGCACAGATACGCAGTATTTT.

This clone was observed a few times. The chain uses TRBV7-2 and TRBJ1-5, with no clear D. V was shortened by 1 base and J by 6 bases, with 7 bases between the two germline ends. The CDR3 consists of 13 residues. Germline CDR1 and CDR2: SGHTA and FQGNSA. Written as DNA, the CDR3 is TGTGCCAGCAGCTTAGACGGCGGTCAGCCCCAGCATTTT. Protein product: CASSLDGGQPQHF.

This clone came up once. This rearrangement joins TRBV3-1 (or the pseudogene TRBV3-2) to TRBJ1-3, with D maybe TRBD1 (6 bases). CDR1 is LGHDT and CDR2 is YNNKEL in the germline V gene (reference sequence). V was shortened by 4 bases and J by 0 bases, with 13 bases between the two germline ends. The CDR3 runs 16 residues. The CDR3: CASSPRKGDSGNTIYF. The DNA for the CDR3 is TGTGCCAGCAGCCCCCGTAAGGGGGACTCTGGAAACACCATATATTTT.

The J gene is TRBJ1-1, the V gene TRBV4-2; possible D gene TRBD1, 6 bases. The V end was cut by 6 bases, the J end by 3 bases, with 14 bases between. The CDR3 length is 14 residues. Germline CDR1 LGHNA, CDR2 YNFKEQ. The chain's CDR3 is CASRRRGGHTEAFF. The CDR3, as DNA: TGTGCCAGCAGACGAAGGGGGGGACACACTGAAGCTTTCTTT.

The chain employs TRBV6-5 and TRBJ1-6; tentatively, D is TRBD1 (6 bases). There are 14 residues in the CDR3. Trimming left V 6 bases short and J 11 bases short, with 17 bases between. Looked up from germline, CDR1 is MNHEY and CDR2 is SVGAGI. CDR3 residues: CASRGGQGWPPLHF. The CDR3 region has the DNA TGTGCCAGCAGGGGGGGGCAGGGCTGGCCACCCCTCCACTTT.

The chain uses TRBV5-4 and TRBJ2-3; 8 bases align to TRBD2. Per the germline V gene, CDR1 is SGHNT and CDR2 is YYREEE (reference sequence). V was pared by 2 bases and J by 3 bases, with 5 bases of the junction left unmatched. The CDR3 length is 15 residues. CDR3 nucleotides: TGTGCCAGCAGCTTAGATAGCGGGGCAACAGATACGCAGTATTTT. The encoded protein is CASSLDSGATDTQYF.

This clone was recorded a few times. The genes are TRBV9 and TRBJ1-1; D is unresolved. Trimming took 4 bases from V and 2 from J, leaving 12 bases between them. This CDR3 region has 14 residues. From germline, CDR1 is SGDLS and CDR2 YYNGEE. The CDR3 reads CASSSGSFNTEAFF. CDR3 coding DNA: TGTGCCAGCAGCTCGGGGTCGTTTAACACTGAAGCTTTCTTT. The complete variable domain, with remaining parts taken from reference TRBV9 and TRBJ1-1, reads DSGVTQTPKHLITATGQRVTLRCSPRSGDLSVYWYQQSLDQGLQFLIQYYNGEERAKGNILERFSAQQFPDLHSELNLSSLELGDSALYFCASSSGSFNTEAFFGQGTRLTVV.

CDR3 residues: CASSFSGRTYEQYF. CDR3 DNA: TGTGCCAGCAGCTTCAGCGGGAGGACATACGAGCAGTACTTC. The chain carries TRBV7-8 and TRBJ2-7; 9 bases are shared with TRBD2. J was trimmed by 4 bases and V by 3 bases; bases with no gene match: 4. The V gene's germline CDR1 is SGHVS and CDR2 FQNEAQ. This CDR3 is built from 14 residues. Drawing the rest from reference TRBV7-8 and TRBJ2-7, the complete variable domain is GAGVSQSPRYKVAKRGQDVALRCDPISGHVSLFWYQQALGQGPEFLTYFQNEAQLDKSGLPSDRFFAERPEGSVSTLKIQRTQQEDSAVYLCASSFSGRTYEQYFGPGTRLTVT.

CDR3 sequence: CASSLDRDSGNTIYF. In DNA, the CDR3 is TGTGCCAGCAGCTTAGACAGGGACTCTGGAAACACCATATATTTT. This rearrangement joins TRBV11-2 to TRBJ1-3; possibly TRBD1 for D (5 bases). Germline CDR1 reads SGHAT; CDR2 reads FQNNGV. The CDR3 is made up of 15 amino acids. Deletions cut 0 bases from V and 0 bases from J, with 6 bases between.